This is a list of T cell receptor beta chains from one sample in a study of cytomegalovirus exposure and HLA in healthy donors. The method was immunoSEQ multiplex PCR; TCRdb's version includes in-frame clones alone and lacks a portion of them. The top ten hold approximately 0.26% of the sample, which has 200,000 or so clones, roughly 83% seen once. Sequencing input: PBMCs. These receptor sequences come from a boy under 18 in good health and CMV-seronegative. The conserved cysteine and the conserved F or W are not part of the CDR3 here.

V: TRBV6-1; J: TRBJ1-2; length: 11; CDR3: ASRWRGIERYT
V: TRBV7-9; J: TRBJ1-1; length: 11; CDR3: ASSPTGDTEAF
V: TRBV5-1; J: TRBJ1-2; length: 13; CDR3: ASSLDGDADYGYT
V: TRBV29-1; J: TRBJ1-5; length: 12; CDR3: SVQGTDSNQPQH
V: TRBV7-8; J: TRBJ2-7; length: 15; CDR3: ASSLGRLAKPTYEQY
V: TRBV5-6; J: TRBJ2-3; length: 12; CDR3: ASSLGSGVDTQY
V: TRBV2; J: TRBJ1-2; length: 10; CDR3: ASGQGVGGYT
V: TRBV6-5; J: TRBJ2-1; length: 13; CDR3: ASTLLAGGGNEQF
V: TRBV7-9; J: TRBJ2-2; length: 13; CDR3: ASSLEREGPGELF
V: TRBV27; J: TRBJ1-6; length: 14; CDR3: ASSLLQGLGNSPLH
V: TRBV6-6; J: TRBJ1-2; length: 10; CDR3: ASSQEPYGYT
V: TRBV6-5; J: TRBJ2-7; length: 13; CDR3: ASSQAGRDRYEQY
V: TRBV7-9; J: TRBJ2-7; length: 13; CDR3: ASSLTRDSSYEQY
V: TRBV2; J: TRBJ2-1; length: 15; CDR3: ASSEAGLAATYNEQF
V: TRBV30; J: TRBJ2-5; length: 11; CDR3: AWSVDRQETQY
V: TRBV15; J: TRBJ2-7; length: 11; CDR3: ATSPGTGTEQY
V: TRBV4-1; J: TRBJ2-7; length: 13; CDR3: ASSQVAGQGYEQY
V: TRBV4-1; J: TRBJ2-1; length: 13; CDR3: ASSQLTGGRNEQF
V: TRBV9; J: TRBJ1-2; length: 12; CDR3: ASSVRTGERGYT
V: TRBV6-1; J: TRBJ2-2; length: 17; CDR3: ASSAWGLADFANTGELF
V: TRBV27; J: TRBJ1-6; length: 12; CDR3: ASTRGRKNSPLH
V: TRBV5-5; J: TRBJ2-7; length: 12; CDR3: ASSSPGVTYEQY
V: TRBV7-9; J: TRBJ1-2; length: 11; CDR3: ASSFPSNYGYT
V: TRBV30; J: TRBJ1-2; length: 10; CDR3: AWSEGGVGYT
V: TRBV29-1; J: TRBJ2-7; length: 11; CDR3: SVAQGVSYEQY
V: TRBV7-3; J: TRBJ1-1; length: 12; CDR3: ASSPNSMNTEAF
V: TRBV28; J: TRBJ2-3; length: 14; CDR3: ASSPNLAGFTDTQY
V: TRBV7-9; J: TRBJ2-7; length: 11; CDR3: ASSPGQGYEQY
V: TRBV4-3; J: TRBJ1-5; length: 11; CDR3: ASSAALNQPQH
V: TRBV27; J: TRBJ1-4; length: 11; CDR3: ASSFCVNEKLF
V: TRBV5-1; J: TRBJ1-1; length: 11; CDR3: ASSLGQPHNAF
V: TRBV5-6; J: TRBJ1-2; length: 13; CDR3: ASTLIRGRSWGYT
V: TRBV18; J: TRBJ1-4; length: 15; CDR3: ASSPGQGRASNEKLF
V: TRBV7-6; J: TRBJ2-5; length: 13; CDR3: ASSLWGGGEETQY
V: TRBV6-1; J: TRBJ2-3; length: 13; CDR3: ASSPPGLSTDTQY
V: TRBV5-4; J: TRBJ1-3; length: 14; CDR3: ASSWTTGLSGNTIY
V: TRBV5-1; J: TRBJ1-1; length: 14; CDR3: ASSLGSSQAGTEAF